Below are 7 T cell receptor beta chains sequenced from a single sample in a study of blood T cell repertoires in COVID-19. Assay used: immunoSEQ multiplex PCR; TCRdb lists only in-frame clones, some missing. The sample records approximately 250,000 clones, around 80% being singletons. The source material was peripheral blood. The origin of the receptors is a middle-aged man who had recovered from COVID-19.

The chain combines TRBV19 with TRBJ1-5, with D possibly matching TRBD1 (5 bases). Germline CDR1 is LNHDA and CDR2 is SQIVND (reference sequence). The CDR3 covers 16 residues. V dropped 1 base and J dropped 1 base, with 11 bases sitting between them. CDR3 nucleotide sequence: TGTGCCAGTAGTATAGGGGGGGGTTTCAGCAATCAGCCCCAGCATTTT. Translating it yields CASSIGGGFSNQPQHF.

The V gene is TRBV24-1, the J gene TRBJ2-5; D ambiguous. The CDR3 spans 13 residues. In germline, CDR1 is KGHDR, CDR2 SFDVKD. V was cut by 2 bases and J by 7 bases, with 10 bases left in between. The CDR3 DNA reads as TGTGCCACCAGTGATTCCGCCCCCGGGACCCAGTACTTC. It is translated as CATSDSAPGTQYF.

The chain is built from TRBV7-2 and TRBJ1-1, with a possible D match to TRBD1 (6 bases). V lost 5 bases to trimming and J lost 4 bases, with 20 bases between them. The germline gives CDR1 SGHTA, CDR2 FQGNSA. The CDR3 has 16 amino acids. The CDR3 loop is CASSKYPRGSGTEAFF. The CDR3 DNA reads TGTGCCAGCAGCAAGTACCCCAGGGGATCTGGCACTGAAGCTTTCTTT.

The chain combines TRBV6-4 with TRBJ2-3, with TRBD2 matching over 8 bases. Germline CDR1 and CDR2: MRHNA and SNTAGT. V was clipped by 4 bases and J by 1 base; unmatched bases: 4. There are 15 residues in the CDR3. The CDR3 loop is CASSVQRECTDTQYF. CDR3 in DNA: TGTGCCAGCAGTGTTCAGCGGGAGTGCACAGATACGCAGTATTTT.

The V call is TRBV5-4, the J call TRBJ1-1; 9 nucleotides line up with TRBD1. Per the germline V gene, CDR1 is SGHNT and CDR2 is YYREEE (reference sequence). The CDR3 totals 14 residues. V trimming: 1 base; J trimming: 3 bases; junction bases outside the gene matches: 1. CDR3 nucleotide sequence: TGTGCCAGCAGCTTGACAGGGGGCTACACTGAAGCTTTCTTT. Translated, it gives CASSLTGGYTEAFF.

The chain employs TRBV4-1 and TRBJ1-1; D uncertain. The ends were cut back, 2 bases at V and 2 bases at J, with 21 bases in the middle. The length of the CDR3 is 18 residues. In germline, CDR1 is MGHRA, CDR2 YSYEKL. The CDR3, as DNA: TGCGCCAGCAGCCAAAGAGGCAGGTGGAGGGATGGAAACACTGAAGCTTTCTTT. Encoded protein: CASSQRGRWRDGNTEAFF.

The gene calls are TRBV14 and TRBJ2-3; tentatively, D is TRBD2 (5 bases). Between the trimmed V and J ends, which lost 4 bases and 1 base, there was a span of 6 bases. This CDR3 contains 13 residues. CDR1 and CDR2 (germline): SGHDN, FVKESK. DNA of the CDR3: TGTGCCAGCAGCCTCGGGGGCACAGATACGCAGTATTTT. Encoded protein: CASSLGGTDTQYF.